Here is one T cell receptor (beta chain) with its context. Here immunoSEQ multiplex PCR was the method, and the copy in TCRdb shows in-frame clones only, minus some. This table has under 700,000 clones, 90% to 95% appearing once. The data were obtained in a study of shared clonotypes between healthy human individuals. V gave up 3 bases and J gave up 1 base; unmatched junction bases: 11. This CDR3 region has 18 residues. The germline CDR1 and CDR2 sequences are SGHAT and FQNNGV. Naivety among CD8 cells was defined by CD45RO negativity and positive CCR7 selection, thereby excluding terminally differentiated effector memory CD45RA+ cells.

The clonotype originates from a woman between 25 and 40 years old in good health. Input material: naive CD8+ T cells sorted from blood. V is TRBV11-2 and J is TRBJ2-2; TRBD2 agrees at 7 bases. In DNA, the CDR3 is TGTGCCAGCAGCTTTCTGCAGGGAGGGATCCAGAACACCGGGGAGCTGTTTTTT. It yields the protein CASSFLQGGIQNTGELFF.